What follows are 15 T cell receptor beta chains derived from one specimen sequenced in a study of T cells after posttransplantation cyclophosphamide. Produced via immunoSEQ multiplex PCR; TCRdb's table is partial and in-frame only. In the table there are 4,000 or so clones, 70% to 75% of which are singletons. Sampled 1 year posttransplant, controls received myeloablative marrow transplants, methotrexate and a calcineurin inhibitor. The material was PBMCs, obtained after allogeneic stem cell transplant with calcineurin inhibitor and methotrexate. The receptors come from a female patient aged 50-60 years who received an allogeneic stem cell transplant from an unrelated donor, was CMV-positive, and had acute and chronic GVHD. Part of the T cells may come from the graft donor.

This clone was counted between two and nine times. The chain carries TRBV5-8 and TRBJ2-7; 7 nucleotides align to TRBD2. The CDR3 totals 14 residues. The germline CDR1 and CDR2 sequences are SGHTS and YDEGEE. J was trimmed by 4 bases and V by 4 bases; bases with no gene match: 8. The CDR3 nucleotides are TGTGCCAGCAGCCTAGCGGACCGACCGTACGAGCAGTACTTC. Translating gives CASSLADRPYEQYF.

This clone showed up just a few times. The chain couples TRBV19 to TRBJ2-3; TRBD1 aligns across 8 bases. CDR3 length: 14 amino acids. The junction had 2 bases not matched to a gene; V was cut back by 2 bases and J by 4 bases. CDR1 LNHDA and CDR2 SQIVND come from the germline V gene (reference sequence). The CDR3 coding sequence is TGTGCCAGTAGTATAAAGGGACAGGCAGATACGCAGTATTTT. Its translation: CASSIKGQADTQYF. The variable domain in full, completed from reference TRBV19 and TRBJ2-3, reads DGGITQSPKYLFRKEGQNVTLSCEQNLNHDAMYWYRQDPGQGLRLIYYSQIVNDFQKGDIAEGYSVSREKKESFPLTVTSAQKNPTAFYLCASSIKGQADTQYFGPGTRLTVL.

The count of this clone is one. The chain combines TRBV11-1 with TRBJ2-7, with TRBD2 identical over 7 bases. The CDR3 length is 12 residues. The germline CDR1 and CDR2 sequences are SGHAT and FQDESV (reference sequence). Trimming at V came to 10 bases and at J to 7 bases, leaving 10 bases not matched to a gene. The CDR3 DNA reads TGTGCCACGGGCGGGAGAACTGGGGAGCAGTACTTC. Amino acids: CATGGRTGEQYF.

The count of this clone is one. The chain combines TRBV9 with TRBJ2-5, with 7 nucleotides matching TRBD1. The J call may not be correct, given that the DNA end is closer to TRBJ2-7. The CDR3 totals 13 residues. Germline values: CDR1 SGDLS, CDR2 YYNGEE. As DNA, the CDR3 is TGTGCCAGCAGCCCCCAGGGGGCCTACGAGCAGTACTTC. It codes for CASSPQGAYEQYF.

The chain joins TRBV11-2 to TRBJ2-7; D possibly corresponds to TRBD2 (5 bases). Between the trimmed V and J ends, which lost 3 bases and 2 bases, there was a span of 11 bases. There are 14 residues in the CDR3. Germline CDR1 is SGHAT and CDR2 is FQNNGV. CDR3 protein: CASSLRLTTYEQYF. DNA for the CDR3: TGTGCCAGCAGCTTGCGACTGACTACCTACGAGCAGTACTTC.

There are a few counts of this clone. The chain employs TRBV28 and TRBJ2-3; 11 bases fit TRBD2. J lost 4 bases, V lost 7 bases, and 13 bases had no gene match. This CDR3 comprises 17 residues. Germline values: CDR1 MDHEN, CDR2 SYDVKM. The CDR3 DNA reads as TGTGCCAGCACCCTAAGGGTAGCGGGGGGGCGGTCAGATACGCAGTATTTT. It codes for CASTLRVAGGRSDTQYF.

V usage is TRBV7-3 and J usage is TRBJ2-1, with TRBD2 identical over 9 bases. Germline V CDR1 and CDR2: SGHTA, FQGTGA. The CDR3 contains 17 residues. J gave up 5 bases and V 1 base, and 9 bases lay outside the gene matches. CDR3 loop: CASSLKGLGGGDNEQFF. The CDR3 region has the DNA TGTGCCAGCAGCTTAAAGGGACTAGGCGGGGGGGACAATGAGCAGTTCTTC. Variable domain in full (rest from reference TRBV7-3 and TRBJ2-1): GAGVSQTPSNKVTEKGKYVELRCDPISGHTALYWYRQSLGQGPEFLIYFQGTGAADDSGLPNDRFFAVRPEGSVSTLKIQRTERGDSAVYLCASSLKGLGGGDNEQFFGPGTRLTVL.

The chain combines TRBV6-5 with TRBJ2-7; 10 bases fit TRBD2. This CDR3 spans 14 amino acids. The J segment lost 5 bases and the V segment lost 6 bases, leaving 7 bases of the junction unmatched. Germline V CDR1 and CDR2: MNHEY, SVGAGI. The CDR3 region has the DNA TGTGCCAGCAGCCAACTAGCGGGATTTAACGAGCAGTACTTC. Amino acid sequence: CASSQLAGFNEQYF.

The chain joins TRBV19 to TRBJ2-7, with TRBD1 identical over 7 bases. Germline trimming cut 3 bases from V and 3 bases from J; bases unmatched to any gene: 5. This CDR3 comprises 14 residues. Germline V gene sequence: CDR1 LNHDA, CDR2 SQIVND (reference sequence). This chain's CDR3 is CASSITSGGYEQYF. CDR3 DNA sequence: TGTGCCAGTAGTATTACGTCAGGGGGCTACGAGCAGTACTTC.

There are a few counts of this clone. The chain links TRBV5-1 to TRBJ1-2, with a weak D call TRBD1 (6 bases). Trimming took off 3 bases at V and 4 bases at J, with 19 bases between the two ends. Germline V gene lookup returns CDR1 SGHRS and CDR2 YFSETQ. This CDR3 comprises 16 residues. CDR3 protein: CASSSGSAGGGYGYTF. DNA for the CDR3: TGCGCCAGCAGCTCCGGTTCGGCGGGGGGCGGCTATGGCTACACCTTC.

The CDR3 region has the DNA TGTGCCAGCAGTGAAGAGGGACTAGCGGTCTACGAGCAGTACTTC. It is translated as CASSEEGLAVYEQYF. The V and J genes are TRBV6-1 and TRBJ2-7, with 11 bases identical to TRBD2. CDR3 length equals 15 residues. The germline gives CDR1 MNHNS, CDR2 SASEGT. V was pared by 1 base and J by 3 bases, with 2 bases of the junction left unmatched.

This sequence joins TRBV5-5 and TRBJ1-2, with 8 bases fitting TRBD1. Trimming cost V 3 bases and J 7 bases; bases outside gene matches: 14. Germline lookup yields CDR1 SGHKS and CDR2 YYEKEE (reference sequence). The CDR3 contains 16 residues. Here the CDR3 DNA reads TGTGCCAGCAGCTACGACAGGGGCCTGAAGGCGTCTGGCTACACCTTC. As protein: CASSYDRGLKASGYTF.

The V and J genes are TRBV7-2 and TRBJ2-1, with TRBD2 matching 14 bases. V dropped 5 bases and J dropped 3; count of bases not matched to a gene: 3. The CDR3 has 16 amino acids. CDR1 is SGHTA and CDR2 is FQGNSA in the germline V gene. The CDR3: CASSLGLAGGYNEQFF. For the CDR3, the DNA is TGTGCCAGCAGCCTCGGACTAGCGGGAGGCTACAATGAGCAGTTCTTC.

The chain links TRBV9 to TRBJ2-5; 11 bases are shared with TRBD2. With 6 bases clipped from V and 11 bases from J, the junction kept 12 bases outside the gene matches. Germline V gene lookup returns CDR1 SGDLS and CDR2 YYNGEE. CDR3 size: 14 residues. In DNA, the CDR3 is TGTGCCAGCACCCCGGGACTAGCGGTAGGGGAGCAGTACTTC. Protein sequence: CASTPGLAVGEQYF.

As concerns this clone: In the same sample, other DNA sequences code for this CDR3. V gene TRBV7-2 combines with J gene TRBJ2-3, with 7 bases matching TRBD2. V trimming: 3 bases; J trimming: 0 bases; junction bases outside the gene matches: 9. This CDR3 is 17 amino acids long. From germline, CDR1 is SGHTA and CDR2 FQGNSA. In nucleotides, the CDR3 is TGTGCCAGCAGCTTGGGCCCAGCGGGACTTAGCACAGATACGCAGTATTTT. Its protein is CASSLGPAGLSTDTQYF. Based on the CDR3 plus reference TRBV7-2 and TRBJ2-3, the full variable domain is GAGVSQSPSNKVTEKGKDVELRCDPISGHTALYWYRQSLGQGLEFLIYFQGNSAPDKSGLPSDRFSAERTGGSVSTLTIQRTQQEDSAVYLCASSLGPAGLSTDTQYFGPGTRLTVL.